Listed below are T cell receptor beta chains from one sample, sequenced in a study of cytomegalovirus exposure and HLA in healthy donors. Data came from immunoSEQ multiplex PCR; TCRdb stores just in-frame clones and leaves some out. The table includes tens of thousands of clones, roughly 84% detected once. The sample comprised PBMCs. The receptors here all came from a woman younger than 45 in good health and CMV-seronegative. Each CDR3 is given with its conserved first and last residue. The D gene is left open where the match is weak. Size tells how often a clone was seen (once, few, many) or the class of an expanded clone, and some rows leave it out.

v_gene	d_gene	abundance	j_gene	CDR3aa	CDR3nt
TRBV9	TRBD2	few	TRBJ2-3	CASSPRPGGALDTQYF	TGTGCCAGCAGCCCCCGTCCCGGGGGGGCCCTCGATACGCAGTATTTT
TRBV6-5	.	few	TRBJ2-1	CASSYSGQGWYNEQFF	TGTGCCAGCAGTTACTCTGGGCAGGGGTGGTACAATGAGCAGTTCTTC
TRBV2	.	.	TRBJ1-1	CASRNTRNTEAFF	TGTGCCAGCCGAAATACGCGGAACACTGAAGCTTTCTTT
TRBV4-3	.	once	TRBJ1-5	CASSSGIGQPQHF	TGCGCCAGCAGCTCAGGGATTGGGCAGCCCCAGCATTTT
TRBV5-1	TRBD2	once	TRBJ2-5	CASSQRTSGIYQETQYF	TGCGCCAGCAGCCAAAGAACTAGCGGGATTTATCAAGAGACCCAGTACTTC
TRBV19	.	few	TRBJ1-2	CAADSRYGYTF	TGTGCCGCGGACAGCAGATATGGCTACACCTTC
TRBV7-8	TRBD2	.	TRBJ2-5	CASSIRQREGETQYF	TGTGCCAGCAGCATCCGACAGAGGGAGGGGGAGACCCAGTACTTC
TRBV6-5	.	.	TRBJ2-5	CASSYSNRVQETQYF	TGTGCCAGCAGTTACTCGAACAGGGTCCAAGAGACCCAGTACTTC
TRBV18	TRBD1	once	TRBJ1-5	CASSVSGQGTGNQPQHF	TGTGCCAGCTCAGTTTCGGGACAGGGAACAGGCAATCAGCCCCAGCATTTT
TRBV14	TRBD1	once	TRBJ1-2	CASSQGPTGGLDYTF	TGTGCCAGCAGCCAAGGGCCGACAGGGGGCTTAGACTACACCTTC
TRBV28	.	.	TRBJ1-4	CASSSEQGGEKLFF	TGTGCCAGCAGTTCGGAGCAGGGAGGGGAAAAACTGTTTTTT
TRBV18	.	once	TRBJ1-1	CASTPAENTEAFF	TGTGCCAGCACCCCGGCGGAGAACACTGAAGCTTTCTTT
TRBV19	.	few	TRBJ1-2	CASTLGGGIYGYTF	TGTGCCAGTACCCTCGGTGGAGGGATCTATGGCTACACCTTC
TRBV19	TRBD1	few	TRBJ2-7	CASSLGTGLGYEQYF	TGTGCCAGTAGTCTTGGGACAGGGCTAGGGTACGAGCAGTACTTC
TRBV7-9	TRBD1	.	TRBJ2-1	CASSPTGGPYNEQFF	TGTGCCAGCAGCCCTACAGGGGGACCCTACAATGAGCAGTTCTTC
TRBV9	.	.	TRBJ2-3	CASSVAGTSPLGDTQYF	TGTGCCAGCAGCGTAGCTGGAACTAGCCCTCTGGGAGATACGCAGTATTTT
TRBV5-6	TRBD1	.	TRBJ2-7	CASSAGQGAYEQYF	TGTGCCAGCAGCGCGGGACAGGGGGCCTACGAGCAGTACTTC
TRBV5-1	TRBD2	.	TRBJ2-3	CASSLLGGGADTQYF	TGCGCCAGCAGCTTATTAGGCGGGGGGGCAGATACGCAGTATTTT
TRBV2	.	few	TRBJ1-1	CASSPRHIEAFF	TGTGCCAGCAGCCCGAGACATATTGAAGCTTTCTTT
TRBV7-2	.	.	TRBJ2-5	CASSFRGATETQYF	TGTGCCAGCAGCTTCAGGGGAGCCACGGAGACCCAGTACTTC
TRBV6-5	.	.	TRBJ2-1	CASSYSFGLGGEEQFF	TGTGCCAGCAGTTACTCGTTCGGCTTAGGAGGTGAGGAGCAGTTCTTC
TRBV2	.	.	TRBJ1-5	CASSESEGGQPQHF	TGTGCCAGCAGTGAAAGCGAGGGCGGTCAGCCCCAGCATTTT
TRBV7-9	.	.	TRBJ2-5	CASSLAGGPIGTQYF	TGTGCCAGCAGCTTAGCGGGAGGTCCAATTGGGACCCAGTACTTC
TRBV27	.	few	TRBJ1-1	CASSFTGKNTEAFF	TGTGCCAGCAGTTTCACGGGTAAGAACACTGAAGCTTTCTTT
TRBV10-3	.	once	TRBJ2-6	CAIREGTATGANVLTF	TGTGCCATCAGGGAGGGGACAGCAACTGGGGCCAACGTCCTGACTTTC